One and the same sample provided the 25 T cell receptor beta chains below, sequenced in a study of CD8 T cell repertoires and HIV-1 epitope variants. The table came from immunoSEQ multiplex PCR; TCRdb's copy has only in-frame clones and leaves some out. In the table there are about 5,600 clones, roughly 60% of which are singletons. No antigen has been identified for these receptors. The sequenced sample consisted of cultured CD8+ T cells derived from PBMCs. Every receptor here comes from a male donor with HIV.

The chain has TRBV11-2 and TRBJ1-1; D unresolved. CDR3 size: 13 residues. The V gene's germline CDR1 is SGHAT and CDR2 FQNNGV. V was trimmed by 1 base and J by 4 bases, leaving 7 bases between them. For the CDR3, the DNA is TGTGCCAGCAGCTTAGGAGATCTCACTGAAGCTTTCTTT. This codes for CASSLGDLTEAFF.

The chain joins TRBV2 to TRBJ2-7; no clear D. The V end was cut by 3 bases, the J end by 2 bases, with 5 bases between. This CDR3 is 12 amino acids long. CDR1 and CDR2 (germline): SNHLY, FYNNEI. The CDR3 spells CASSDHPYEQYF. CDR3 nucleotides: TGTGCCAGCAGTGATCATCCCTACGAGCAGTACTTC.

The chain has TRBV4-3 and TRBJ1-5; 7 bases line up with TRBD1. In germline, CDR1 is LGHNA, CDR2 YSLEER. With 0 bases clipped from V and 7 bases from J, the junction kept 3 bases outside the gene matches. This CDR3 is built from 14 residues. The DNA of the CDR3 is TGCGCCAGCAGCCAAGATGTAGGGGGCCAGCCCCAGCATTTT. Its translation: CASSQDVGGQPQHF.

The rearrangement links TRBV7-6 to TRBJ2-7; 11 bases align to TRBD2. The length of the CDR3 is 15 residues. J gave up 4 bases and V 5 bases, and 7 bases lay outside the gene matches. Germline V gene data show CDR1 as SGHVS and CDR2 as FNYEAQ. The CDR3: CASSNLLAGAYEQYF. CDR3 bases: TGTGCCAGCAGCAACCTACTAGCGGGAGCTTACGAGCAGTACTTC.

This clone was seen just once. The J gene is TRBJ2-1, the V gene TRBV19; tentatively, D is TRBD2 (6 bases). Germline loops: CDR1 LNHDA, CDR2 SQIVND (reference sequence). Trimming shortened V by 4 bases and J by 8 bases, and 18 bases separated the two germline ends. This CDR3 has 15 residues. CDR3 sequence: CASSTTREAGDEQFF. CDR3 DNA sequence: TGTGCCAGTAGTACGACTAGAGAGGCAGGCGATGAGCAGTTCTTC.

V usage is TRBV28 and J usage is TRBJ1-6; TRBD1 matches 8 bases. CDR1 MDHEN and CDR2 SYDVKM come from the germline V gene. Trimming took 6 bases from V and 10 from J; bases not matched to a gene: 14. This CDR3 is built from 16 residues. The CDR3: CASSGPTGTGPSPLHF. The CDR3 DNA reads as TGTGCCAGCAGCGGCCCTACCGGGACAGGTCCCTCACCCCTCCACTTT.

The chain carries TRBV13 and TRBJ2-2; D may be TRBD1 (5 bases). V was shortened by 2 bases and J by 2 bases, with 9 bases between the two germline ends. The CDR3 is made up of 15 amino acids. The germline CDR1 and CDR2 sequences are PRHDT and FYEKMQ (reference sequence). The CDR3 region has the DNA TGTGCCAGCAGCTTAATGGGGCCCAACACCGGGGAGCTGTTTTTT. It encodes CASSLMGPNTGELFF.

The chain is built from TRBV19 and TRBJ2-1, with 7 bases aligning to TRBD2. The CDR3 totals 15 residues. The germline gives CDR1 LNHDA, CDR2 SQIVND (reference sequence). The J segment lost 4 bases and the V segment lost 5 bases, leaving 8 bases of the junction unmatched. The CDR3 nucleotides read TGTGCCAGTAGTGTAATGGCGGGAGCATACAATGAGCAGTTCTTC. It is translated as CASSVMAGAYNEQFF.

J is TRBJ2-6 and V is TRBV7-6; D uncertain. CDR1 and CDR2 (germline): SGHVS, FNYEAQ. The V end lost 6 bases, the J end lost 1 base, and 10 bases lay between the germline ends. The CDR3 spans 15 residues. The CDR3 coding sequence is TGTGCCAGCAGTTCCTTCGGATCTGGGGCCAACGTCCTGACTTTC. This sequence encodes CASSSFGSGANVLTF.

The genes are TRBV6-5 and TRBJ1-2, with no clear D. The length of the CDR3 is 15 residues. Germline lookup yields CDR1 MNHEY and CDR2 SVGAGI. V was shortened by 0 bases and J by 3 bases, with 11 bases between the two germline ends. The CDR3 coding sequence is TGTGCCAGCAGTTACTCGTCCCAGCACTACTATGGCTACACCTTC. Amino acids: CASSYSSQHYYGYTF.

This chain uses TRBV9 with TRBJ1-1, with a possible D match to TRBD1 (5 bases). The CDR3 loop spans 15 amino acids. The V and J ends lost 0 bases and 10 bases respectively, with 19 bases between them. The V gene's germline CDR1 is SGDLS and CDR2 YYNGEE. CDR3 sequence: CASSVEEGTGVGAFF. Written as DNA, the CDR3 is TGTGCCAGCAGCGTAGAGGAGGGCACGGGGGTTGGAGCTTTCTTT.

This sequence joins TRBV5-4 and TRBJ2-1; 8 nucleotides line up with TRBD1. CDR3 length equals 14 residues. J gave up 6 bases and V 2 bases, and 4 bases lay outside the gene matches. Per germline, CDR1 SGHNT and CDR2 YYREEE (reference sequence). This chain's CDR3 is CASSFPGQGNEQFF. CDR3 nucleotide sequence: TGTGCCAGCAGCTTCCCTGGACAGGGCAATGAGCAGTTCTTC.

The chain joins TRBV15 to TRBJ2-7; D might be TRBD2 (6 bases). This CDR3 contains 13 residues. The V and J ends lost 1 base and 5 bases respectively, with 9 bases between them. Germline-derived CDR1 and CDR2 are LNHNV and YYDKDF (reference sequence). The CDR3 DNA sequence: TGTGCCACCAGCAGAGTTGGGGGGAACGAGCAGTACTTC. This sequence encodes CATSRVGGNEQYF.

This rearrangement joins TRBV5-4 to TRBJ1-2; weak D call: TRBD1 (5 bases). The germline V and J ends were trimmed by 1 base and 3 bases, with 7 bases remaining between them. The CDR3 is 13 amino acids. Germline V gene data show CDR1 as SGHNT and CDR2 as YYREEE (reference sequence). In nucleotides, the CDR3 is TGTGCCAGCAGCTTGAGAGGGGACTATGGCTACACCTTC. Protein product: CASSLRGDYGYTF.

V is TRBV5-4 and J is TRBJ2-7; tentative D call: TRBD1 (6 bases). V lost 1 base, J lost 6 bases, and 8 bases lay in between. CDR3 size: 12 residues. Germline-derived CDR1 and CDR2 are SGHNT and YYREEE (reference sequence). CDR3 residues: CASSLKGGEQYF. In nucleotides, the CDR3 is TGTGCCAGCAGCTTGAAAGGGGGCGAGCAGTACTTC. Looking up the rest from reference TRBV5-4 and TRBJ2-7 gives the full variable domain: ETGVTQSPTHLIKTRGQQVTLRCSSQSGHNTVSWYQQALGQGPQFIFQYYREEENGRGNFPPRFSGLQFPNYSSELNVNALELDDSALYLCASSLKGGEQYFGPGTRLTVT.

CDR3 sequence reads: CASSSGAGGTWNEQFF. CDR3 nucleotide sequence: TGTGCCAGCAGTTCAGGAGCGGGAGGTACTTGGAATGAGCAGTTCTTC. The chain links TRBV28 to TRBJ2-1, with TRBD2 matching 9 bases. Per germline, CDR1 MDHEN and CDR2 SYDVKM. The CDR3 loop spans 16 amino acids. The trim removed 4 bases at V and 7 bases at J, leaving 11 bases unmatched.

CDR3 sequence: CASTGRSGSLSYEQYF. The DNA of the CDR3 is TGTGCCAGCACCGGGCGTAGCGGGAGCCTCTCCTACGAGCAGTACTTC. This chain joins TRBV28 and TRBJ2-7; 9 bases are a match to TRBD2. The CDR3 contains 16 residues. Per germline, CDR1 MDHEN and CDR2 SYDVKM. Unmatched junction bases numbered 10, after V lost 7 bases and J lost 0 bases.

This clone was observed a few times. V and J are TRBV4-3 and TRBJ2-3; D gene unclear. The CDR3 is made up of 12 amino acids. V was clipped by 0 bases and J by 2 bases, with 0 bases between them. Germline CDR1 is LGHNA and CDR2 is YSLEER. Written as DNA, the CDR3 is TGCGCCAGCAGCCAAGACACAGATACGCAGTATTTT. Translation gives CASSQDTDTQYF.

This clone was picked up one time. The CDR3 spells CASSEHLYNEQFF. The CDR3 DNA is TGTGCCAGCAGTGAACACCTCTACAATGAGCAGTTCTTC. The genes are TRBV2 and TRBJ2-1; D is undetermined. The CDR3 totals 13 residues. V was clipped by 2 bases and J by 3 bases, with 5 bases between them. Germline CDR1 and CDR2: SNHLY and FYNNEI.

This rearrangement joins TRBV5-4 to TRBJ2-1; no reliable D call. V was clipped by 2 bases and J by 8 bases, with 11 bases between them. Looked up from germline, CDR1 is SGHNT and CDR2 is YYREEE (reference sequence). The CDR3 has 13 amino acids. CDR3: CASSLDPSYEQFF. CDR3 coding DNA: TGTGCCAGCAGCTTAGACCCTTCCTATGAGCAGTTCTTC.

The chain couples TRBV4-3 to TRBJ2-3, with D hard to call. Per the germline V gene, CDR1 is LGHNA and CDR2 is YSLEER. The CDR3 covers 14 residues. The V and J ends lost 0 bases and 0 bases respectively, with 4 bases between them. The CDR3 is CASSQEWSTDTQYF. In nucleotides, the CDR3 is TGCGCCAGCAGCCAAGAGTGGAGCACAGATACGCAGTATTTT.

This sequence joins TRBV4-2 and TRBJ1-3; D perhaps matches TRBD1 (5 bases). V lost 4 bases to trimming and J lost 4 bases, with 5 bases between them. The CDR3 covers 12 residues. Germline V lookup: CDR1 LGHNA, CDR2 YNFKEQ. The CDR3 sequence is CASSPGGNTIYF. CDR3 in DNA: TGTGCCAGCAGCCCAGGGGGAAACACCATATATTTT.

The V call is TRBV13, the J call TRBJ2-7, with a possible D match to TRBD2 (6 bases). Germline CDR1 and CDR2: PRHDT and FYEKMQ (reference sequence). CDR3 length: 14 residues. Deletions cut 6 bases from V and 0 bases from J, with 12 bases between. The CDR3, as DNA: TGTGCCAGCAGGTCCTGGGGAGGCTCCTACGAGCAGTACTTC. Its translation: CASRSWGGSYEQYF.

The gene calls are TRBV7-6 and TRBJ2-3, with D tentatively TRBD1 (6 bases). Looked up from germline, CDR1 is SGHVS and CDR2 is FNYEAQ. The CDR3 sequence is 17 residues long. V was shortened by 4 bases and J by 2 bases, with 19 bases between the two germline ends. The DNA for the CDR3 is TGTGCCAGCAGCTCCCGCCCCCGGGCAGGGGCCACAGATACGCAGTATTTT. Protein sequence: CASSSRPRAGATDTQYF.

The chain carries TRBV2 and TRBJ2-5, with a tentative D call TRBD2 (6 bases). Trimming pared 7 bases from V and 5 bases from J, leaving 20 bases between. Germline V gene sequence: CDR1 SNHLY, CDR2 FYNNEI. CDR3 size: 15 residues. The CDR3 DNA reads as TGTGCCAGCACGCCGACTGGAGGGGTCGGCGAGACCCAGTACTTC. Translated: CASTPTGGVGETQYF.